This passage covers 5 T cell receptor beta chains from one sample sequenced in a study of siplizumab effects on memory and regulatory T cells. No cognate antigen is known for these TCRs. The data were produced by immunoSEQ multiplex PCR, yet TCRdb's version contains in-frame clones alone and is incomplete. The sample records fewer than 25,000 clones, approximately 44% being singletons. The mixed lymphocyte reaction cells underwent coculture at 37°C for approximately 6 days. Input material: CFSE-low (dividing) CD4+ T cells sorted from an allogeneic mixed lymphocyte reaction. Receptors were obtained from a human donor in good health; the cells came from an allogeneic mixed lymphocyte reaction. Some clones in this sample may be carry-over from other donors' samples.

This clone was recorded once. The V and J genes are TRBV11-3 and TRBJ2-2; possibly TRBD1 for D (6 bases). The V end was cut by 4 bases, the J end by 0 bases, with 12 bases between. Germline V gene data show CDR1 as SGHNT and CDR2 as YENEEA. The CDR3 length is 16 residues. CDR3 protein: CASSWGPASNTGELFF. The CDR3 DNA is TGTGCCAGCAGCTGGGGGCCGGCGTCGAACACCGGGGAGCTGTTTTTT. Full variable domain (rest looked up from reference TRBV11-3 and TRBJ2-2): EAGVVQSPRYKIIEKKQPVAFWCNPISGHNTLYWYLQNLGQGPELLIRYENEEAVDDSQLPKDRFSAERLKGVDSTLKIQPAELGDSAVYLCASSWGPASNTGELFFGEGSRLTVL.

This clone appeared a few times. This CDR3 is also generated by other DNA sequences in the sample. The rearrangement links TRBV5-6 to TRBJ1-4; 7 positions agree with TRBD1. Germline lookup yields CDR1 SGHDT and CDR2 YYEEEE. This CDR3 is built from 16 residues. The V gene end was trimmed by 1 base and the J gene end by 2 bases; junction bases not matched to a gene: 5. The CDR3 coding sequence is TGTGCCAGCAGCTTGAGGGGGCTCACTACTAATGAAAAACTGTTTTTT. The encoded protein is CASSLRGLTTNEKLFF.

This clone was seen once. V gene TRBV6-5 combines with J gene TRBJ1-4; TRBD1 agrees at 7 bases. Looked up from germline, CDR1 is MNHEY and CDR2 is SVGAGI. V dropped 6 bases and J dropped 8; count of bases not matched to a gene: 12. The CDR3 runs to 15 residues. CDR3 DNA sequence: TGTGCCAGCAGCCTGACCTGGACAGGTCGCGAAAAACTGTTTTTT. Its translation is CASSLTWTGREKLFF.

CDR3 in amino acids: CAISEVRPMNTEAFF. The CDR3 DNA reads TGTGCCATCAGTGAGGTCAGGCCGATGAACACTGAAGCTTTCTTT. The chain is built from TRBV10-3 and TRBJ1-1, with D unclear. The germline V gene encodes CDR1 ENHRY and CDR2 SYGVKD. The CDR3 spans 15 residues. V was trimmed by 2 bases and J by 0 bases, leaving 10 bases between them.

The chain carries TRBV7-9 and TRBJ2-2; tentatively, D is TRBD1 (5 bases). Germline V lookup: CDR1 SEHNR, CDR2 FQNEAQ (reference sequence). Trimming pared 5 bases from V and 7 bases from J, leaving 14 bases between. The CDR3 totals 14 residues. The CDR3 DNA follows: TGTGCCAGCAGCCTAACGGCAGGGATCGGGGAGCTGTTTTTT. It codes for CASSLTAGIGELFF.